This TCR beta chain was obtained from a study of T cells in tuberculosis. Study in general: Sequenced TCRs come from CD1B-GMM tetramer-binding T cells.

Only in-frame clones appear in the TCRdb table, and some are missing; sequencing was by immunoSEQ multiplex PCR. The repertoire includes roughly 44,000 clones, roughly 96% of them detected once, and 7.5% sits in the top ten. The clonotype was recovered from a donor aged 10-29 years with latent tuberculosis or without tuberculosis infection. Sequences were obtained from PBMCs.

The CDR3 DNA sequence: TGTGCCAGCAGTTTATTGCGGGAGTACCCGGGGGAGCAGTACTTC. It is translated as CASSLLREYPGEQYF. This chain uses TRBV27 with TRBJ2-7; 7 bases line up with TRBD2. V shed 1 base, J shed 7 bases, and the junction held 10 bases outside the gene matches. Germline V gene sequence: CDR1 MNHEY, CDR2 SMNVEV (reference sequence). CDR3 length: 15 amino acids.